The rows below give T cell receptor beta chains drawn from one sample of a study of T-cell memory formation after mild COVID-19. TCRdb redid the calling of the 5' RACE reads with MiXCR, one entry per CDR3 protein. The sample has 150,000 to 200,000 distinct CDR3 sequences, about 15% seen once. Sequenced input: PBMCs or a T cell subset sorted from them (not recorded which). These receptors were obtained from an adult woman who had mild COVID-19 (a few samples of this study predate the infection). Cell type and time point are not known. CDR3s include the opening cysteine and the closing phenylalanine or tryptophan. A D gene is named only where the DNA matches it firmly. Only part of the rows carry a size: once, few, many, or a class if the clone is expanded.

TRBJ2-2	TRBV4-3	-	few	TGCGCCAGCAGCTACCCGCAGGCAGGGCTGGCCGGGGAGCTGTTTTTT	CASSYPQAGLAGELFF
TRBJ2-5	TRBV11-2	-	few	TGTGCCAGCAGCGCGCCGACGGGGGGCTGGGAGACCCAGTACTTC	CASSAPTGGWETQYF
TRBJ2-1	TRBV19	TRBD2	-	TGTGCCAGTAGTATCCTAGGGACTAGCCTCACCAATGAGCAGTTCTTC	CASSILGTSLTNEQFF
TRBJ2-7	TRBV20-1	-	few	TGCAGTGCTAGAGAGGCAGAATACGAGCAGTACTTC	CSAREAEYEQYF
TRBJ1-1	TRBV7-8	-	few	TGTGCCAGCAGCTTAGCGGGAGGAATGCGGGGTGAAGCTTTCTTT	CASSLAGGMRGEAFF
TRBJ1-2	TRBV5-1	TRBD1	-	TGCGCCAGCAGATCCGGACAGGGGGGTAGCTATGGCTACACCTTC	CASRSGQGGSYGYTF
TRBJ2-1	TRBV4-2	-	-	TGTGCCAGCAGCCAAGAGAGACGGGGGGAGCAGTTCTTC	CASSQERRGEQFF
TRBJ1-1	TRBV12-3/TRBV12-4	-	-	TGTGCCAGCAGTGTACAGGGACTGAACACTGAAGCTTTCTTT	CASSVQGLNTEAFF
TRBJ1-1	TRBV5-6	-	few	TGTGCCAGCAGCTTAGGGCAGCCTGGGACTGAAGCTTTCTTT	CASSLGQPGTEAFF
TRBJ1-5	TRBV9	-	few	TGTGCCAGCAGCGTAGTGATAGGGGATCAGCCCCAGCATTTT	CASSVVIGDQPQHF
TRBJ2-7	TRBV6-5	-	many	TGTGCCTCGGGAAACTCCTACGAGCAGTACTTC	CASGNSYEQYF
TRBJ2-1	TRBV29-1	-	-	TGCAGCGTTGAGCGATGGGCCAGGGGTACGGATGAGCAGTTCTTC	CSVERWARGTDEQFF
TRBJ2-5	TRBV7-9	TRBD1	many	TGTGCCAGCAGCTCGGACAGGGATGGGGAGACCCAGTACTTC	CASSSDRDGETQYF
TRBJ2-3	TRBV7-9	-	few	TGTGCCAGCAGCTTAGGCCTTGCCCCCGGGGATACGCAGTATTTT	CASSLGLAPGDTQYF
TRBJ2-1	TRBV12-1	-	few	TGTGCCAGCAGCGGACTGCGGGGTGATGAGCAGTTCTTC	CASSGLRGDEQFF
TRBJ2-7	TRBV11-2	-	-	TGTGCCAGCAGCCCCGGCAGGGACTCCGCCTACGAGCAGTACTTC	CASSPGRDSAYEQYF
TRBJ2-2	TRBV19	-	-	TGTGCCAGTAGTATTCACGGACTCCGGGAAGCGGGGGAGCTGTTTTTT	CASSIHGLREAGELFF
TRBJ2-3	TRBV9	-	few	TGTGCCAGCAGCGTAGGACAGGCCGAATTCACAGATACGCAGTATTTT	CASSVGQAEFTDTQYF
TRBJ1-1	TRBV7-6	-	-	TGTGCCAGCATCTCGTTTAACACTGAAGCTTTCTTT	CASISFNTEAFF
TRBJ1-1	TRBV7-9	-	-	TGTGCCAGCAGCTTAGGGGTCCCAGCGGCTTTCTTT	CASSLGVPAAFF
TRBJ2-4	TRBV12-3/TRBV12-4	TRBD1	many	TGTGCCAGCAGTTTAACAGGGGTGCCCCATGAGGAGGCCAAAAACATTCAGTACTTC	CASSLTGVPHEEAKNIQYF
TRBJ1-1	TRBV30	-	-	TGTGCCTGGAGTCCATCCCGAGTGAGGAACACTGAAGCTTTCTTT	CAWSPSRVRNTEAFF
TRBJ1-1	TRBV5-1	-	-	TGCGCCAGCAGCTGGGGGGCCGACACTGAAGCTTTCTTT	CASSWGADTEAFF
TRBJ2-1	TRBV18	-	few	TGTGCCAGCTCACCGTCTGTAGGAGGGCTGGCGAATGAGCAGTTCTTC	CASSPSVGGLANEQFF
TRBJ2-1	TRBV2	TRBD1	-	TGTGCCAGCAGGGGACAGGGGGATTACAATGAGCAGTTCTTC	CASRGQGDYNEQFF
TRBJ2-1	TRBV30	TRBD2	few	TGTGCCTGGAGTGTACGCCTAGCGGGAGAGGGATACAATGAGCAGTTCTTC	CAWSVRLAGEGYNEQFF
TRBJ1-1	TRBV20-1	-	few	TGCAGTGGGAGGATGAACACTGAAGCTTTCTTT	CSGRMNTEAFF
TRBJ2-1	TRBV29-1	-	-	TGCAGCATAGAGCGGCCAATCCCATACCAAGACAATGAGCAGTTCTTC	CSIERPIPYQDNEQFF
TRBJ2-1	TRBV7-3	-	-	TGTGCCAGCAGCTTAACGCACCAGCGGGCCGCGTACAATGAGCAGTTCTTC	CASSLTHQRAAYNEQFF
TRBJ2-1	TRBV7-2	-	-	TGTGCCAGCAGCTCGGACCTAGGGGAGCAGTTCTTC	CASSSDLGEQFF
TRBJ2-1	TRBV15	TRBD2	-	TGTGCCACCAGCACTAGCGGGGGGGCTTTGTGTGAGCAGTTCTTC	CATSTSGGALCEQFF
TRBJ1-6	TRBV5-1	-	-	TGCGCCAGCAGCCCTGGGGTGATCAATTCACCCCTCCACTTT	CASSPGVINSPLHF
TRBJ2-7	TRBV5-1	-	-	TGCGCCAGCAGCTCGAGACAGGACCTCGAGCAGTACTTC	CASSSRQDLEQYF
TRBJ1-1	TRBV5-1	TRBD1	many	TGCGCCAGCAGCTCCCTGATCCGGGACAGCACTGAAGCTTTCTTT	CASSSLIRDSTEAFF
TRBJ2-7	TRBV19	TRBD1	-	TGTGCCAGTAGTACCGGGACAGGGGTCTACGAGCAGTACTTC	CASSTGTGVYEQYF
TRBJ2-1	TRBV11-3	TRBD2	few	TGTGCCAGCAGCCTGGGGGGGAGGGCCGAGGGCTTC	CASSLGGRAEGF
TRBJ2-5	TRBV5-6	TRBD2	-	TGTGCCAGCAGCTTGAGGGTTCGGCGGGGGACTCAAGAGACCCAGTACTTC	CASSLRVRRGTQETQYF
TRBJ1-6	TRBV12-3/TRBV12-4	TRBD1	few	TGTGCCAGCAGTTTAGGGCAGGGGGCTTCACCCCTCCACTTT	CASSLGQGASPLHF
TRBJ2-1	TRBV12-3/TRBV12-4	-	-	TGTGCCAGCAGTTCAGGGTTTTGGCAGTTCTTC	CASSSGFWQFF
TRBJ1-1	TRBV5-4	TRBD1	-	TGTGCCAGCAGCTTGGCGCCGGGGCAGGGGGTCACTGAAGCTTTCTTT	CASSLAPGQGVTEAFF
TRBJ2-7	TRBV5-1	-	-	TGCGCCAGCAGCCCTACGCATTCTCTCTACGAGCAGTACTTC	CASSPTHSLYEQYF
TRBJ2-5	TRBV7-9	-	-	TGTGCCAGCAGCTCACGCACGACCCAAGAGACCCAGTACTTC	CASSSRTTQETQYF
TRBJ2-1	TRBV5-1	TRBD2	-	TGCGCCAGCAGCTCGACTAGCGGGGGGGCTAATGAGCAGTTCTTC	CASSSTSGGANEQFF
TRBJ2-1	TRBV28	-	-	TGTGCCAGCAGCTCGGGGGTAAGGCGATATGAGCAGTCCTTC	CASSSGVRRYEQSF